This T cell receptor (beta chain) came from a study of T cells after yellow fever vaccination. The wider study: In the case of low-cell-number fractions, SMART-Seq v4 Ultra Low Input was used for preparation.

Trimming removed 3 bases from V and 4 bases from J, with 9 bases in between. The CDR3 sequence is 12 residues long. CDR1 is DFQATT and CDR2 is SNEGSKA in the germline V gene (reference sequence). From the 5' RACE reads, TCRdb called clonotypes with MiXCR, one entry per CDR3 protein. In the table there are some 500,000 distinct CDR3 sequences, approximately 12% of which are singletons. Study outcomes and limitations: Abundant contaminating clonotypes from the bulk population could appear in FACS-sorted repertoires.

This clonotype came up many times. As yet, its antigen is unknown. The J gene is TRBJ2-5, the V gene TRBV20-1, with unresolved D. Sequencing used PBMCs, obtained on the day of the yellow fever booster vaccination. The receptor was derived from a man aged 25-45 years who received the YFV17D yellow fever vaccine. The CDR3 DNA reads TGCAGTGCTAGTTTGTCCGGAGAGACCCAGTACTTC. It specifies CSASLSGETQYF.